The 32 T cell receptor beta chains presented below share a single source sample, sequenced in a study of T cell clonotyping in hematopoietic cell transplantation. As to time point: recipient sample about 28 days before transplant, after cytoreduction. Clones were read by immunoSEQ multiplex PCR, and TCRdb kept only the in-frame ones, dropping some. This sample has 7,000 or so clones, with around 88% found just once. The sequenced sample was peripheral blood mononuclear cells, obtained before stem cell transplant. These receptor sequences come from a man aged 25 to 45 with acute myeloid leukemia. Some clones in this sample may be carry-over from other donors' samples.

The chain carries TRBV4-1 and TRBJ2-7, with D perhaps TRBD2 (5 bases). This CDR3 spans 18 amino acids. CDR1 and CDR2 (germline): MGHRA, YSYEKL. Trimming took 2 bases from V and 0 from J, leaving 20 bases between them. The CDR3 loop reads CASSQIIGGSFYSYEQYF. DNA for the CDR3: TGCGCCAGCAGCCAAATAATAGGAGGAAGTTTTTACTCCTACGAGCAGTACTTC.

The chain carries TRBV28 and TRBJ2-5; 9 nucleotides agree with TRBD1. The J segment lost 7 bases and the V segment lost 4 bases, leaving 10 bases of the junction unmatched. The length of the CDR3 is 15 residues. Per the germline V gene, CDR1 is MDHEN and CDR2 is SYDVKM. In DNA, the CDR3 is TGTGCCAGCAGTTCAGGACAGGGGTGGATGGGGACCCAGTACTTC. The encoded protein is CASSSGQGWMGTQYF.

The gene calls are TRBV27 and TRBJ1-4; tentatively, D is TRBD1 (5 bases). The CDR3 loop spans 16 amino acids. Per germline, CDR1 MNHEY and CDR2 SMNVEV (reference sequence). Trimming removed 5 bases from V and 6 bases from J, with 19 bases in between. Here the CDR3 reads CASSIFTGTSDEKLFF. The CDR3 DNA reads as TGTGCCAGCAGTATATTCACCGGGACGAGTGATGAAAAACTGTTTTTT.

The V gene is TRBV6-5, the J gene TRBJ2-5; D gene unclear. Germline CDR1 and CDR2: MNHEY and SVGAGI. The CDR3 spans 14 residues. Trimming shortened V by 5 bases and J by 5 bases, and 15 bases separated the two germline ends. CDR3 residues: CASSEFSIGETQYF. CDR3 DNA: TGTGCCAGCAGTGAATTTTCGATTGGGGAGACCCAGTACTTC.

V gene TRBV7-9 combines with J gene TRBJ2-1; TRBD2 agrees at 8 bases. The germline gives CDR1 SEHNR, CDR2 FQNEAQ (reference sequence). V gave up 1 base and J gave up 6 bases; unmatched junction bases: 5. The length of the CDR3 is 15 residues. CDR3 in DNA: TGTGCCAGCAGCTTAGGAGCGGGAGTTGGCAATGAGCAGTTCTTC. Its protein product is CASSLGAGVGNEQFF.

V and J are TRBV7-9 and TRBJ2-7; 10 positions match TRBD2. V dropped 1 base and J dropped 2; count of bases not matched to a gene: 5. Germline V gene lookup returns CDR1 SEHNR and CDR2 FQNEAQ (reference sequence). The CDR3 is made up of 16 amino acids. In DNA, the CDR3 is TGTGCCAGCAGCTTAGAGGCTAGCGGGAGTCCCTACGAGCAGTACTTC. Its protein product is CASSLEASGSPYEQYF. Together with reference TRBV7-9 and TRBJ2-7, the CDR3 gives the full variable domain: DTGVSQNPRHKITKRGQNVTFRCDPISEHNRLYWYRQTLGQGPEFLTYFQNEAQLEKSRLLSDRFSAERPKGSFSTLEIQRTEQGDSAMYLCASSLEASGSPYEQYFGPGTRLTVT.

The gene calls are TRBV7-2 and TRBJ1-5, with a possible D match to TRBD1 (5 bases). Deletions cut 5 bases from V and 0 bases from J, with 14 bases between. The CDR3 totals 16 residues. CDR1 and CDR2 from the germline V gene are SGHTA and FQGNSA. DNA of the CDR3: TGTGCCAGCAGCCCCGAAGGGACGGTTAGCAATCAGCCCCAGCATTTT. Protein product: CASSPEGTVSNQPQHF.

This rearrangement joins TRBV6-5 to TRBJ1-2; D is perhaps TRBD1 (6 bases). V was trimmed by 0 bases and J by 6 bases, leaving 8 bases between them. This CDR3 spans 13 amino acids. Looked up from germline, CDR1 is MNHEY and CDR2 is SVGAGI. The CDR3 here is CASSYSGDNGYTF. The CDR3 DNA reads as TGTGCCAGCAGTTACTCAGGGGACAATGGCTACACCTTC.

The chain has TRBV5-4 and TRBJ2-7, with 10 bases identical to TRBD2. From germline, CDR1 is SGHNT and CDR2 YYREEE (reference sequence). This CDR3 has 16 residues. J lost 6 bases, V lost 3 bases, and 12 bases had no gene match. CDR3 in DNA: TGTGCCAGCAGCTGGGGGAGCGGGAGGGCCCAAGGCGAGCAGTACTTC. It specifies CASSWGSGRAQGEQYF.

This rearrangement joins TRBV5-4 to TRBJ2-6; 8 nucleotides line up with TRBD1. CDR1 and CDR2 (germline): SGHNT, YYREEE (reference sequence). Trimming took 4 bases from V and 2 from J; bases not matched to a gene: 2. The CDR3 totals 15 residues. CDR3 in DNA: TGTGCCAGCAGCCCAGGGGGCCCTGGGGCCAACGTCCTGACTTTC. Translating gives CASSPGGPGANVLTF.

V and J are TRBV30 and TRBJ1-2; D unresolved. Germline V gene lookup returns CDR1 GTSNPN and CDR2 SVGIG (reference sequence). The CDR3 runs 16 residues. Trimming took 6 bases from V and 4 from J, leaving 24 bases between them. In DNA, the CDR3 is TGTGCCTGCCACTCCACCCCCGGCAGCGCGGCCTATGGCTACACCTTC. As protein: CACHSTPGSAAYGYTF.

The chain joins TRBV6-5 to TRBJ2-7; the D gene is possibly TRBD2 (5 bases). Germline CDR1 MNHEY, CDR2 SVGAGI. The V and J ends lost 4 bases and 0 bases respectively, with 7 bases between them. The CDR3 has 13 amino acids. The CDR3: CASSLAFSYEQYF. CDR3 nucleotides: TGTGCCAGCAGTTTAGCGTTCTCCTACGAGCAGTACTTC.

The genes are TRBV7-9 and TRBJ1-1, with D unresolved. V lost 3 bases to trimming and J lost 8 bases, with 16 bases between them. CDR1 SEHNR and CDR2 FQNEAQ come from the germline V gene (reference sequence). The CDR3 loop spans 14 amino acids. As DNA, the CDR3 is TGTGCCAGCAGCTTGGTAATAGCGGGAGCCGAAGCTTTCTTT. It yields the protein CASSLVIAGAEAFF. The entire variable domain, with the rest obtained from reference TRBV7-9 and TRBJ1-1, is as follows: DTGVSQNPRHKITKRGQNVTFRCDPISEHNRLYWYRQTLGQGPEFLTYFQNEAQLEKSRLLSDRFSAERPKGSFSTLEIQRTEQGDSAMYLCASSLVIAGAEAFFGQGTRLTVV.

V gene TRBV29-1 combines with J gene TRBJ2-7; no reliable D call. CDR1 and CDR2 (germline): SQVTM, ANQGSEA. Deletions cut 1 base from V and 0 bases from J, with 10 bases between. The length of the CDR3 is 14 residues. DNA of the CDR3: TGCAGCGTTGAAGGCACAGCGAGCTCCTACGAGCAGTACTTC. Protein sequence: CSVEGTASSYEQYF.

This rearrangement joins TRBV9 to TRBJ2-7; D remains unclear. Germline CDR1 reads SGDLS; CDR2 reads YYNGEE. The CDR3 loop spans 14 amino acids. Trimming cost V 0 bases and J 1 base, with 8 bases left between them. CDR3 residues: CASSVGVSSYEQYF. The CDR3 nucleotides are TGTGCCAGCAGCGTAGGTGTCAGTTCCTACGAGCAGTACTTC.

The rearrangement links TRBV4-1 to TRBJ2-4; D perhaps matches TRBD2 (6 bases). This CDR3 comprises 16 residues. The germline V gene has CDR1 MGHRA and CDR2 YSYEKL. V lost 4 bases, J lost 0 bases, and 13 bases lay in between. As DNA, the CDR3 is TGCGCCAGCAGCCGCGATAGCGGATTAGCCAAAAACATTCAGTACTTC. It translates to CASSRDSGLAKNIQYF.

The chain couples TRBV27 to TRBJ2-3; 8 nucleotides line up with TRBD2. Germline CDR1 and CDR2: MNHEY and SMNVEV (reference sequence). Trimming took 4 bases from V and 2 from J; bases not matched to a gene: 8. This CDR3 is built from 16 residues. Here the CDR3 DNA reads TGTGCCAGCAGTTCCGCGGTTAGCGGGAACACAGATACGCAGTATTTT. Translation: CASSSAVSGNTDTQYF.

This chain joins TRBV5-8 and TRBJ2-2; possible D gene TRBD2, 6 bases. The CDR3 totals 15 residues. Per the germline V gene, CDR1 is SGHTS and CDR2 is YDEGEE. V lost 4 bases and J 6 bases, leaving 16 bases between the germline ends. The CDR3 DNA sequence: TGTGCCAGCAGCAACAAATTTCGGAGGGCCGGGGAGCTGTTTTTT. Amino acids: CASSNKFRRAGELFF.

V usage is TRBV15 and J usage is TRBJ1-5; TRBD1 matches 8 bases. The CDR3 covers 17 residues. The V gene end was trimmed by 0 bases and the J gene end by 6 bases; junction bases not matched to a gene: 10. CDR1 is LNHNV and CDR2 is YYDKDF in the germline V gene (reference sequence). CDR3: CATSRDFRTGPRQPQHF. CDR3 bases: TGTGCCACCAGCAGAGATTTCAGGACAGGGCCTCGTCAGCCCCAGCATTTT.

This chain joins TRBV5-5 and TRBJ2-6; a possible D gene is TRBD1 (6 bases). Germline V lookup: CDR1 SGHKS, CDR2 YYEKEE (reference sequence). Trimming cost V 0 bases and J 11 bases, with 12 bases left between them. The CDR3 has 14 residues. CDR3 DNA: TGTGCCAGCAGCTTGGAGGACAGTGCATACGTCCTGACTTTC. Translated: CASSLEDSAYVLTF. Together with reference TRBV5-5 and TRBJ2-6, the CDR3 gives the full variable domain: DAGVTQSPTHLIKTRGQQVTLRCSPISGHKSVSWYQQVLGQGPQFIFQYYEKEERGRGNFPDRFSARQFPNYSSELNVNALLLGDSALYLCASSLEDSAYVLTFGAGSRLTVL.

The chain recombines TRBV5-1 with TRBJ2-3; 13 nucleotides align to TRBD2. The V gene's germline CDR1 is SGHRS and CDR2 YFSETQ. This CDR3 is 15 amino acids long. The V segment lost 4 bases and the J segment 6 bases; nucleotides outside the gene matches: 5. The CDR3 DNA sequence: TGCGCCAGCAGCGCGGGGACTAGCGGGAAGGATACGCAGTATTTT. It specifies CASSAGTSGKDTQYF.

This chain connects TRBV28 to TRBJ2-7; 8 bases fit TRBD1. This CDR3 has 15 residues. Germline CDR1 and CDR2: MDHEN and SYDVKM. J gave up 3 bases and V 6 bases, and 10 bases lay outside the gene matches. The CDR3 spells CASRHYRGFSYEQYF. As DNA, the CDR3 is TGTGCCAGCAGACATTACAGGGGGTTTAGCTACGAGCAGTACTTC.

CDR3 sequence reads: CASRTSGSVNEQFF. The CDR3 bases are TGTGCCAGCAGAACTAGCGGGAGCGTCAATGAGCAGTTCTTC. This chain links TRBV28 with TRBJ2-1, with 11 bases matching TRBD2. The CDR3 runs to 14 residues. The germline gives CDR1 MDHEN, CDR2 SYDVKM. The ends lost 6 bases at V and 6 bases at J; junction bases unmatched: 4.

This sequence joins TRBV28 and TRBJ1-1; 9 bases are shared with TRBD1. Trimming cost V 6 bases and J 4 bases; bases outside gene matches: 12. Looked up from germline, CDR1 is MDHEN and CDR2 is SYDVKM. The CDR3 is 16 residues long. CDR3 region: CASRTGTGIGGTEAFF. Written as DNA, the CDR3 is TGTGCCAGCAGAACCGGGACAGGGATTGGGGGCACTGAAGCTTTCTTT.

The chain carries TRBV28 and TRBJ2-7; tentative D call: TRBD1 (5 bases). The CDR3 runs 15 residues. V was pared by 5 bases and J by 2 bases, with 16 bases between. Germline values: CDR1 MDHEN, CDR2 SYDVKM. The CDR3 reads CASSLTSDTAYEQYF. The CDR3 coding sequence is TGTGCCAGCAGTCTAACCTCGGACACAGCCTACGAGCAGTACTTC.

This chain uses TRBV7-8 with TRBJ2-2; tentatively, D is TRBD2 (6 bases). Germline CDR1 is SGHVS and CDR2 is FQNEAQ. This CDR3 comprises 14 residues. V dropped 5 bases and J dropped 3 bases, with 10 bases sitting between them. CDR3 sequence reads: CASSLPGDTGELFF. The CDR3 DNA is TGTGCCAGCAGCCTTCCGGGGGACACCGGGGAGCTGTTTTTT.

The chain's CDR3 is CASTGQRSYNEQFF. For the CDR3, the DNA is TGTGCCAGCACCGGACAGAGATCCTACAATGAGCAGTTCTTC. V and J are TRBV5-4 and TRBJ2-1, with D possibly being TRBD1 (6 bases). The length of the CDR3 is 14 residues. With 6 bases removed from V and 1 base from J, the gap between germline ends came to 11 bases. Germline loops: CDR1 SGHNT, CDR2 YYREEE (reference sequence).

This chain connects TRBV6-5 to TRBJ1-1, with D unresolved. With 0 bases removed from V and 3 bases from J, the gap between germline ends came to 8 bases. CDR1 is MNHEY, CDR2 SVGAGI, per germline. This CDR3 region has 14 residues. The CDR3 here is CASSYSFLDTEAFF. The DNA of the CDR3 is TGTGCCAGCAGTTACTCTTTCCTAGACACTGAAGCTTTCTTT.

J is TRBJ2-1 and V is TRBV19; no definite D call. Trimming removed 3 bases from V and 0 bases from J, with 15 bases in between. The CDR3 is made up of 17 amino acids. Germline loops: CDR1 LNHDA, CDR2 SQIVND (reference sequence). The CDR3 sequence: CASSILSAQSSYNEQFF. For the CDR3, the DNA is TGTGCCAGTAGTATTCTGTCAGCACAGAGCTCCTACAATGAGCAGTTCTTC.

The chain is built from TRBV28 and TRBJ1-2; D possibly corresponds to TRBD1 (5 bases). Germline assignment: CDR1 MDHEN and CDR2 SYDVKM. V lost 10 bases, J lost 0 bases, and 12 bases lay in between. The CDR3 sequence is 13 residues long. The CDR3: CATGTAANYGYTF. The DNA of the CDR3 is TGTGCCACGGGGACTGCAGCTAACTATGGCTACACCTTC.

This chain connects TRBV7-2 to TRBJ2-2, with a weak D call TRBD2 (6 bases). This CDR3 contains 14 residues. The germline CDR1 and CDR2 sequences are SGHTA and FQGNSA. With 4 bases removed from V and 3 bases from J, the gap between germline ends came to 9 bases. The CDR3 loop reads CASSWRGDTGELFF. In DNA, the CDR3 is TGTGCCAGCAGCTGGAGGGGAGACACCGGGGAGCTGTTTTTT.

This chain uses TRBV28 with TRBJ2-7; 8 positions agree with TRBD2. V trimming: 4 bases; J trimming: 6 bases; junction bases outside the gene matches: 8. CDR1 is MDHEN, CDR2 SYDVKM, per germline. This CDR3 contains 14 residues. In DNA, the CDR3 is TGTGCCAGCAGTTCTGTGACTAGCGACCGCGAGCAGTACTTC. This translates into CASSSVTSDREQYF.